These 20 T cell receptor beta chains originate from one sample sequenced in a study of blood T cell repertoires in COVID-19. Measured with immunoSEQ multiplex PCR; TCRdb has only the in-frame clones, and not every one. The sample has approximately 200,000 clones, approximately 88% seen once; the top ten hold 4%. Sample: peripheral blood. These receptors all stem from a woman in her 30s with acute or convalescent COVID-19.

J is TRBJ1-5 and V is TRBV30; D might be TRBD1 (5 bases). Germline values: CDR1 GTSNPN, CDR2 SVGIG (reference sequence). This CDR3 is built from 13 residues. Trimming removed 0 bases from V and 9 bases from J, with 12 bases in between. The chain's CDR3 is CAWSVAGPGPQHF. The CDR3 DNA follows: TGTGCCTGGAGTGTGGCAGGGCCAGGGCCCCAGCATTTT.

This rearrangement joins TRBV18 to TRBJ2-1; possible D gene TRBD1, 8 bases. V lost 2 bases and J lost 3, with 14 bases in between. This CDR3 region has 16 residues. Germline V gene sequence: CDR1 KGHSH, CDR2 LQKENI. DNA of the CDR3: TGTGCCAGCTCACCAGACAGGGGAGGGAACTACAATGAGCAGTTCTTC. Protein sequence: CASSPDRGGNYNEQFF.

This clone is a singleton in its sample. The V gene is TRBV12-2, the J gene TRBJ2-7; the table names TRBD1, a call not compared with the DNA. TRBV12-2 is given as a pseudogene. This CDR3 comprises 16 residues. The CDR3 loop reads CASRFGRFQTRYEQYF. DNA for the CDR3: TGTGCAAGTCGCTTTGGCAGGTTCCAGACAAGATACGAGCAGTACTTC.

This chain links TRBV28 with TRBJ1-2; a weak D match, TRBD1 (5 bases). Germline V gene sequence: CDR1 MDHEN, CDR2 SYDVKM. The CDR3 length is 12 residues. V lost 3 bases, J lost 8 bases, and 10 bases lay in between. CDR3 loop: CASSFGTHGYTF. The CDR3 region has the DNA TGTGCCAGCAGTTTCGGGACTCACGGCTACACCTTC.

V gene TRBV9 combines with J gene TRBJ1-2; D is ambiguous. Trimming removed 6 bases at V and 0 bases at J, with 12 bases between. The CDR3 has 14 amino acids. Germline V gene lookup returns CDR1 SGDLS and CDR2 YYNGEE. The CDR3 sequence is CASKAAGANYGYTF. The CDR3 nucleotides are TGTGCCAGCAAGGCAGCCGGAGCTAACTATGGCTACACCTTC.

V gene TRBV3-1 (or the pseudogene TRBV3-2) combines with J gene TRBJ2-5, with a possible D match to TRBD2 (6 bases). CDR1 and CDR2 from the germline V gene are LGHDT and YNNKEL (reference sequence). Trimming cost V 1 base and J 13 bases, with 10 bases left between them. This CDR3 is built from 11 residues. The CDR3 loop reads CASSQGGAGYF. The CDR3 DNA reads TGTGCCAGCAGCCAAGGCGGGGCCGGGTACTTC.

This chain links TRBV28 with TRBJ2-5; 10 positions match TRBD1. This CDR3 contains 14 residues. Germline CDR1 reads MDHEN; CDR2 reads SYDVKM. Germline trimming cut 7 bases from V and 7 bases from J; bases unmatched to any gene: 9. The CDR3 nucleotides are TGTGCCAGCATCAATGGACAGGGGGTCGGGACCCAGTACTTC. Its translation: CASINGQGVGTQYF.

The chain recombines TRBV28 with TRBJ2-7; 8 bases are shared with TRBD1. Germline CDR1 is MDHEN and CDR2 is SYDVKM. CDR3 length: 14 residues. V shed 9 bases and J 0 bases; nucleotides not matched to a gene: 7. CDR3 sequence reads: CASYKQGDSYEQYF. The CDR3, as DNA: TGTGCCAGTTATAAACAGGGGGACTCCTACGAGCAGTACTTC.

The genes are TRBV5-4 and TRBJ1-2; 8 bases map to TRBD1. V lost 1 base to trimming and J lost 3 bases; unmatched junction nucleotides: 8. CDR1 SGHNT and CDR2 YYREEE come from the germline V gene (reference sequence). The CDR3 is made up of 16 amino acids. CDR3 protein: CASSLFSSTGDYGYTF. The CDR3 bases are TGTGCCAGCAGCTTGTTTTCCTCGACAGGGGACTATGGCTACACCTTC.

The gene calls are TRBV6-6 and TRBJ2-5; TRBD1 aligns across 7 bases. Losses at the gene ends were 2 bases for V and 6 bases for J; bases not matched to a gene: 9. The CDR3 has 15 residues. Per germline, CDR1 MNHNY and CDR2 SVGAGI (reference sequence). Here the CDR3 reads CASSYTTGSGKTQYF. CDR3 sequence (DNA): TGTGCCAGCAGTTACACGACAGGGTCGGGAAAGACCCAGTACTTC.

This chain uses TRBV24-1 with TRBJ2-1, with a possible D match to TRBD1 (6 bases). The V gene's germline CDR1 is KGHDR and CDR2 SFDVKD. V lost 0 bases to trimming and J lost 5 bases, with 10 bases between them. The CDR3 extends over 15 amino acids. DNA of the CDR3: TGTGCCACCAGTGATTTGATGCCAGGGGACAATGAGCAGTTCTTC. Translated, it gives CATSDLMPGDNEQFF.

The chain couples TRBV11-2 to TRBJ1-4; D unclear. The CDR3 is 13 residues long. The ends were cut back, 5 bases at V and 6 bases at J, with 10 bases in the middle. The germline CDR1 and CDR2 sequences are SGHAT and FQNNGV. The CDR3 sequence: CASSAVGDEKLFF. The CDR3 bases are TGTGCCAGCAGCGCCGTCGGGGATGAAAAACTGTTTTTT.

The chain carries TRBV3-1 (or the pseudogene TRBV3-2) and TRBJ2-7; TRBD1 is a possible D gene (5 bases). Germline CDR1 and CDR2: LGHDT and YNNKEL (reference sequence). The V and J ends lost 1 base and 2 bases respectively, with 15 bases between them. This CDR3 is 16 amino acids long. The CDR3 spells CASSQGGSIQPYEQYF. CDR3 coding DNA: TGTGCCAGCAGCCAAGGGGGCAGTATCCAGCCCTACGAGCAGTACTTC.

This clone appeared once. The rearrangement links TRBV20-1 to TRBJ2-1, with D possibly being TRBD1 (6 bases). The germline V gene has CDR1 DFQATT and CDR2 SNEGSKA (reference sequence). V lost 6 bases and J lost 6, with 9 bases in between. The CDR3 consists of 11 residues. CDR3 protein: CSAAQGNEQFF. In nucleotides, the CDR3 is TGCAGTGCAGCACAGGGCAATGAGCAGTTCTTC.

This chain uses TRBV6-2 or TRBV6-3 with TRBJ2-1; the match to TRBD2 covers 14 bases. The CDR3 sequence is 15 residues long. Germline values: CDR1 MNHEY, CDR2 SVGEGT. Trimming at V came to 4 bases and at J to 7 bases, leaving 3 bases not matched to a gene. The CDR3: CASSWRTSGRNEQFF. The CDR3 DNA sequence: TGTGCCAGCAGTTGGAGGACTAGCGGGAGGAATGAGCAGTTCTTC.

The rearrangement uses TRBV2 and TRBJ2-1; D unclear. The CDR3 spans 10 residues. CDR1 and CDR2 (germline): SNHLY, FYNNEI. V gave up 6 bases and J gave up 10 bases, with 7 bases separating them. The CDR3 reads CASRAPEQFF. The CDR3 nucleotides are TGTGCCAGCAGAGCACCCGAGCAGTTCTTC.

J is TRBJ2-7 and V is TRBV11-2; 10 nucleotides match TRBD2. Germline trimming cut 5 bases from V and 3 bases from J; bases unmatched to any gene: 13. The CDR3 has 17 amino acids. Germline values: CDR1 SGHAT, CDR2 FQNNGV. As DNA, the CDR3 is TGTGCCAGCAGCACCAACCCACCTAGCGGGAGTGTCTACGAGCAGTACTTC. It codes for CASSTNPPSGSVYEQYF.

This clone occurred once. This chain connects TRBV19 to TRBJ2-1, with 8 bases that match TRBD2. The CDR3 runs to 16 residues. V lost 7 bases, J lost 9 bases, and 17 bases stayed unmatched. CDR1 LNHDA and CDR2 SQIVND come from the germline V gene (reference sequence). The CDR3 sequence: CASTPNSGRYGSEQFF. CDR3 coding DNA: TGTGCCAGTACCCCCAACAGCGGGAGATACGGGAGTGAGCAGTTCTTC.

This chain joins TRBV5-4 and TRBJ1-6, with TRBD1 as a possible D gene (5 bases). Germline CDR1 reads SGHNT; CDR2 reads YYREEE (reference sequence). V lost 2 bases and J 3 bases, leaving 12 bases between the germline ends. CDR3 length: 16 residues. In DNA, the CDR3 is TGTGCCAGCAGCTTCACAGGCTCGGGCTATAATTCACCCCTCCACTTT. It yields the protein CASSFTGSGYNSPLHF.

The genes are TRBV29-1 and TRBJ1-1; D gene unclear. CDR1 is SQVTM, CDR2 ANQGSEA, per germline. CDR3 length: 12 amino acids. V shed 6 bases and J shed 1 base, with 9 bases lying between them. This CDR3 is CSVDKQNTEAFF. CDR3 bases: TGCAGCGTCGATAAACAGAACACTGAAGCTTTCTTT.